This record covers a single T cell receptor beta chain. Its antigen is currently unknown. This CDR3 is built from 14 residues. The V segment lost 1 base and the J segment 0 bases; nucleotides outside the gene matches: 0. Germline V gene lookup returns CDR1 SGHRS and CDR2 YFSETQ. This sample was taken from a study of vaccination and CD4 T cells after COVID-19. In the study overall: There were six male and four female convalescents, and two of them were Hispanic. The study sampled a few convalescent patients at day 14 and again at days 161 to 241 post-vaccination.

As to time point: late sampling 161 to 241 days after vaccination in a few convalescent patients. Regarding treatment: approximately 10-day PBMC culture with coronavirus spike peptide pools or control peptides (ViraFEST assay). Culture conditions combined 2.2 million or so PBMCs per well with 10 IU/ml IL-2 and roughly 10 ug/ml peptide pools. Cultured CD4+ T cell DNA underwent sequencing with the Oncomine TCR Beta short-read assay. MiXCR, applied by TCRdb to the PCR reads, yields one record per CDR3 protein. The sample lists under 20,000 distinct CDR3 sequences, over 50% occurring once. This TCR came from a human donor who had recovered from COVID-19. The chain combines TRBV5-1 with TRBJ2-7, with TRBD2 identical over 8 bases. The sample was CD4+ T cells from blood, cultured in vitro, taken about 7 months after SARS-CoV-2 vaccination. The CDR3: CASSLTSGSYEQYF. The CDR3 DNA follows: TGCGCCAGCAGCTTGACTAGCGGCTCCTACGAGCAGTACTTC. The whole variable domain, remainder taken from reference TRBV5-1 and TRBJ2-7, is KAGVTQTPRYLIKTRGQQVTLSCSPISGHRSVSWYQQTPGQGLQFLFEYFSETQRNKGNFPGRFSGRQFSNSRSEMNVSTLELGDSALYLCASSLTSGSYEQYFGPGTRLTVT.